The 21 T cell receptor beta chains given below trace back to one sample, sequenced in a study of vaccination and CD4 T cells after COVID-19. Oncomine TCR Beta short-read sequencing was applied to DNA from cultured CD4+ T cells. TCRdb itself ran the PCR reads through MiXCR, one entry per CDR3 protein. The table includes fewer than 20,000 distinct CDR3 sequences, about 40% detected once. Their target antigens are unknown. The time point denotes: late sampling 161 to 241 days after vaccination in three convalescent patients. Indicated treatment: roughly ten-day PBMC culture with coronavirus spike peptide pools or control peptides (ViraFEST assay). The sequencing used CD4+ T cells from blood, cultured in vitro, collected about 7 months after SARS-CoV-2 vaccination. The receptors stem from a human donor who had recovered from COVID-19.

For the CDR3, the DNA is TGTGCCAGCAGCCACCCGGTCGGGACTAGCGGGACGGAGACCCAGTACTTC. Protein sequence: CASSHPVGTSGTETQYF. The chain carries TRBV12-1 and TRBJ2-5; the listed D gene, TRBD2, was not tested against the DNA. TRBV12-1 is a listed pseudogene. The CDR3 consists of 17 residues.

This clonotype has a handful of counts. This chain links TRBV4-1 with TRBJ2-1; no firm D call. Germline values: CDR1 MGHRA, CDR2 YSYEKL. Deletions cut 0 bases from V and 3 bases from J, with 12 bases between. CDR3 size: 16 residues. CDR3 loop: CASSQEVRLDYNEQFF. In DNA, the CDR3 is TGCGCCAGCAGCCAAGAGGTCCGGTTGGACTACAATGAGCAGTTCTTC.

The CDR3 DNA follows: TGTGCCATCAGTTTTCAGGACAGGGGCTACACCTTC. Amino acid sequence: CAISFQDRGYTF. V usage is TRBV10-3 and J usage is TRBJ1-2, with 7 bases aligning to TRBD1. J gave up 8 bases and V 5 bases, and 5 bases lay outside the gene matches. This CDR3 is 12 amino acids long. Germline CDR1 ENHRY, CDR2 SYGVKD.

V usage is TRBV15 and J usage is TRBJ1-6; 7 nucleotides align to TRBD1. Unmatched junction bases numbered 0, after V lost 1 base and J lost 9 bases. Germline V CDR1 and CDR2: LNHNV, YYDKDF (reference sequence). The CDR3 spans 13 residues. The CDR3 DNA follows: TGTGCCACCAGCAGAGGACAGGGTTCACCCCTCCACTTT. Translating it yields CATSRGQGSPLHF.

This chain links TRBV7-2 with TRBJ2-1; D gene uncertain. The germline V and J ends were trimmed by 1 base and 10 bases, with 8 bases remaining between them. CDR3 length equals 12 residues. Per germline, CDR1 SGHTA and CDR2 FQGNSA. CDR3: CASSLGTAEQFF. CDR3 DNA: TGTGCCAGCAGCTTAGGGACGGCCGAGCAGTTCTTC.

This sequence joins TRBV24-1 and TRBJ1-1; 7 bases agree with TRBD1. Trimming at V came to 7 bases and at J to 1 base, leaving 8 bases not matched to a gene. CDR3 length: 15 amino acids. CDR1 KGHDR and CDR2 SFDVKD come from the germline V gene. CDR3: CATSTSRGGNTEAFF. As DNA, the CDR3 is TGTGCCACCAGCACCTCCAGGGGGGGGAACACTGAAGCTTTCTTT.

The gene calls are TRBV7-9 and TRBJ2-5; 15 nucleotides align to TRBD2. Germline CDR1 reads SEHNR; CDR2 reads FQNEAQ (reference sequence). V lost 4 bases, J lost 5 bases, and 8 bases stayed unmatched. CDR3 length equals 17 residues. The CDR3 region is CASSSGLAGGGAETQYF. The DNA of the CDR3 is TGTGCCAGCAGCTCCGGACTAGCGGGAGGGGGGGCGGAGACCCAGTACTTC.

This clonotype was seen more than once but under ten times. V gene TRBV6-1 combines with J gene TRBJ1-6, with D possibly matching TRBD1 (6 bases). CDR1 is MNHNS, CDR2 SASEGT, per germline. The CDR3 runs 15 residues. Trimming took off 6 bases at V and 9 bases at J, with 18 bases between the two ends. CDR3 nucleotide sequence: TGTGCCAGCAGCCCAATGCAGGGGCTAGGTTCACCCCTCCACTTT. Amino acids: CASSPMQGLGSPLHF.

This clonotype came up a few times. The chain joins TRBV19 to TRBJ1-5, with D tentatively TRBD1 (6 bases). The CDR3 is made up of 19 amino acids. From germline, CDR1 is LNHDA and CDR2 SQIVND (reference sequence). Trimming removed 2 bases from V and 1 base from J, with 21 bases in between. The CDR3 here is CASSIRRTEVKGSNQPQHF. The CDR3 region has the DNA TGTGCCAGTAGTATACGTCGGACAGAGGTTAAGGGAAGCAATCAGCCCCAGCATTTT.

This clonotype was picked up a small number of times. V and J are TRBV7-2 and TRBJ1-1, with D maybe TRBD1 (6 bases). The CDR3 loop spans 14 amino acids. V was trimmed by 8 bases and J by 2 bases, leaving 15 bases between them. Germline CDR1 SGHTA, CDR2 FQGNSA. CDR3 nucleotides: TGTGCCAGCTCTCCCCCGGGGGGCAACACTGAAGCTTTCTTT. Its translation is CASSPPGGNTEAFF.

This clonotype was detected a few times. The V and J genes are TRBV7-9 and TRBJ2-5; perhaps D is TRBD1 or TRBD2 (5 bases each). V shed 8 bases and J shed 4 bases, with 17 bases lying between them. Germline lookup yields CDR1 SEHNR and CDR2 FQNEAQ (reference sequence). The CDR3 has 14 amino acids. Written as DNA, the CDR3 is TGTGCCAGCGGGCTACAACGAGGGGTAGAGACCCAGTACTTC. Residues: CASGLQRGVETQYF.

The chain has TRBV7-2 and TRBJ1-2, with TRBD1 matching over 7 bases. The CDR3 has 14 residues. CDR1 and CDR2 from the germline V gene are SGHTA and FQGNSA. Germline trimming cut 6 bases from V and 3 bases from J; bases unmatched to any gene: 7. The CDR3, as DNA: TGTGCCAGCAGTACAGGGGTCGGGTACTATGGCTACACCTTC. This codes for CASSTGVGYYGYTF.

This chain connects TRBV7-2 to TRBJ2-4; D uncertain. This CDR3 spans 14 amino acids. In germline, CDR1 is SGHTA, CDR2 FQGNSA. V lost 6 bases and J 0 bases, leaving 9 bases between the germline ends. The CDR3 sequence: CASSFTVAKNIQYF. DNA of the CDR3: TGTGCCAGCAGTTTTACGGTAGCCAAAAACATTCAGTACTTC.

This sequence joins TRBV7-2 and TRBJ2-3; possibly TRBD1 for D (5 bases). The CDR3 sequence is 16 residues long. Trimming took 1 base from V and 4 from J, leaving 15 bases between them. Germline V gives CDR1 SGHTA, CDR2 FQGNSA. CDR3 bases: TGTGCCAGCAGCTTAGGGGTTGGCAGGGTCCCAGATACGCAGTATTTT. Translating gives CASSLGVGRVPDTQYF. Supplemented by reference TRBV7-2 and TRBJ2-3, the full variable domain reads GAGVSQSPSNKVTEKGKDVELRCDPISGHTALYWYRQSLGQGLEFLIYFQGNSAPDKSGLPSDRFSAERTGGSVSTLTIQRTQQEDSAVYLCASSLGVGRVPDTQYFGPGTRLTVL.

J is TRBJ2-7 and V is TRBV20-1, with 7 bases identical to TRBD1. The CDR3 has 12 residues. CDR1 is DFQATT, CDR2 SNEGSKA, per germline (reference sequence). V shed 6 bases, J shed 5 bases, and the junction held 7 bases outside the gene matches. CDR3 loop: CSATDRWDEQYF. CDR3 DNA: TGCAGTGCCACGGACAGGTGGGACGAGCAGTACTTC.

The chain couples TRBV4-1 to TRBJ2-7; TRBD1 agrees at 9 bases. Trimming removed 4 bases from V and 3 bases from J; junction bases left unmatched: 7. CDR1 is MGHRA and CDR2 is YSYEKL in the germline V gene. This CDR3 is 15 amino acids long. The CDR3 here is CASSPGQGVGYEQYF. DNA of the CDR3: TGCGCCAGCAGCCCGGGACAGGGTGTGGGCTACGAGCAGTACTTC.

The V call is TRBV11-3, the J call TRBJ2-1, with TRBD2 as a possible D gene (5 bases). Germline V gene data show CDR1 as SGHNT and CDR2 as YENEEA. This CDR3 region has 14 residues. The germline V and J ends were trimmed by 5 bases and 8 bases, with 16 bases remaining between them. The CDR3 DNA reads as TGTGCCAGCAGCCCCCGCGGGCCTTGGGATGAGCAGTTCTTC. It translates to CASSPRGPWDEQFF.

This clonotype was observed a few times. The V gene is TRBV27, the J gene TRBJ2-3, with TRBD2 matching 8 bases. The CDR3 loop spans 19 amino acids. Germline V gene sequence: CDR1 MNHEY, CDR2 SMNVEV (reference sequence). Trimming removed 5 bases from V and 0 bases from J; junction bases left unmatched: 16. CDR3 coding DNA: TGTGCCAGCAGTGGAGGCCTCACCGGCGGGGGGACTAGCACAGATACGCAGTATTTT. Translation gives CASSGGLTGGGTSTDTQYF.

This chain connects TRBV7-3 to TRBJ2-7; 11 nucleotides align to TRBD2. Trimming cost V 4 bases and J 5 bases; bases outside gene matches: 4. From germline, CDR1 is SGHTA and CDR2 FQGTGA. The CDR3 is 14 amino acids. CDR3 nucleotide sequence: TGTGCCAGCAGCTATAGCGGGGGGGCCCACGAGCAGTACTTC. This codes for CASSYSGGAHEQYF.

Within the sample, this clonotype is medium-sized (0.01 to 0.1%). The rearrangement uses TRBV10-3 and TRBJ1-6; TRBD1 is a possible D gene (6 bases). V was cut by 7 bases and J by 9 bases, with 10 bases left in between. This CDR3 has 12 residues. CDR1 and CDR2 from the germline V gene are ENHRY and SYGVKD. The CDR3 sequence: CAINRVGSPLHF. CDR3 DNA: TGTGCCATCAACAGGGTGGGTTCACCCCTCCACTTT.

The sample holds a few counts of this clonotype. This chain uses TRBV7-8 with TRBJ2-5; TRBD2 aligns across 9 bases. CDR1 is SGHVS, CDR2 FQNEAQ, per germline. The V segment lost 3 bases and the J segment 1 base; nucleotides outside the gene matches: 21. The CDR3 consists of 21 residues. CDR3 in amino acids: CASSLWVGDMTSGGSQETQYF. The CDR3 nucleotides are TGTGCCAGCAGCTTGTGGGTGGGCGATATGACTAGCGGAGGCTCCCAAGAGACCCAGTACTTC. Complete variable domain (other parts from reference TRBV7-8 and TRBJ2-5): GAGVSQSPRYKVAKRGQDVALRCDPISGHVSLFWYQQALGQGPEFLTYFQNEAQLDKSGLPSDRFFAERPEGSVSTLKIQRTQQEDSAVYLCASSLWVGDMTSGGSQETQYFGPGTRLLVL.